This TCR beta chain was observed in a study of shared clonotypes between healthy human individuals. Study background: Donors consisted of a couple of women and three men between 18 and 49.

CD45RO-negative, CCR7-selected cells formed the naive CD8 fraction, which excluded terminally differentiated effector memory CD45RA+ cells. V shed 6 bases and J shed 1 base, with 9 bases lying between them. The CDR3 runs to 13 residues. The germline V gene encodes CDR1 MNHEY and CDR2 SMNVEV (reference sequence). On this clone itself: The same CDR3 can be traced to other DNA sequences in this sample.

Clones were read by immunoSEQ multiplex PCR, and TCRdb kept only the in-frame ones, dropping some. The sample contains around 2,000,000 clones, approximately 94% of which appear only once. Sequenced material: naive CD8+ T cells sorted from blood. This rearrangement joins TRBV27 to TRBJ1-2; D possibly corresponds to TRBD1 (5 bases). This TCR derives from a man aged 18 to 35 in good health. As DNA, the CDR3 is TGTGCCAGCAGCTTCGACAGTAACTATGGCTACACCTTC. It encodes CASSFDSNYGYTF.